This T cell receptor (beta chain) was captured in a study of cytomegalovirus exposure and HLA in healthy donors. As for the study in general: The same platform as the roughly 700 first-cohort repertoires was used for the 90 to 150 validation repertoires, a later analysis reported. Study results and limitations: Using the classifier, cytomegalovirus status was reportedly diagnosed with high specificity and sensitivity. CMV antigen specificity was confirmed in vitro for a few CMV-associated chains.

The protocol was immunoSEQ multiplex PCR, while the TCRdb copy is restricted to in-frame clones and leaves out a portion. In the table there are approximately 220,000 clones, approximately 80% of which are singletons. This clone has a single count. The antigen is not known. The V end lost 8 bases, the J end lost 1 base, and 11 bases lay between the germline ends. This CDR3 is 13 amino acids long. Germline-derived CDR1 and CDR2 are MGHRA and YSYEKL. This clonotype was obtained from a woman in her thirties in good health and CMV-seropositive. The gene calls are TRBV4-1 and TRBJ1-2; no definite D call. The material sequenced was PBMCs. The CDR3 loop is CASRGTGNYGYTF. The CDR3 region has the DNA TGCGCCAGCCGGGGAACGGGTAACTATGGCTACACCTTC.